This T cell receptor (beta chain) appears in the sequencing data of a study of cytomegalovirus exposure and HLA in healthy donors. The CDR3 loop spans 14 amino acids. Study observations and caveats: In an earlier analysis, productive rearrangement rates for most beta V segments clustered near 87% or 30%.

Regarding this clone: Its antigen is not identified.

13 Jbeta primers and 60 Vbeta primers were used for the PCR. Using immunoSEQ multiplex PCR, the repertoire was profiled, and TCRdb retains in-frame clones only, with some absent. The sample lists around 170,000 clones, around four fifths occurring once. Sequenced input: PBMCs. The chain recombines TRBV21-1 with TRBJ1-5; the table's D call TRBD1 went unverified against the DNA. TRBV21-1 is shown as a pseudogene. This TCR was recovered from a man younger than 35 in good health and CMV-seronegative. The CDR3 DNA sequence: TGTGCCAGCAGCAAAACAGGGTTCGATCAGCCCCAGCATTTT. It encodes CASSKTGFDQPQHF.